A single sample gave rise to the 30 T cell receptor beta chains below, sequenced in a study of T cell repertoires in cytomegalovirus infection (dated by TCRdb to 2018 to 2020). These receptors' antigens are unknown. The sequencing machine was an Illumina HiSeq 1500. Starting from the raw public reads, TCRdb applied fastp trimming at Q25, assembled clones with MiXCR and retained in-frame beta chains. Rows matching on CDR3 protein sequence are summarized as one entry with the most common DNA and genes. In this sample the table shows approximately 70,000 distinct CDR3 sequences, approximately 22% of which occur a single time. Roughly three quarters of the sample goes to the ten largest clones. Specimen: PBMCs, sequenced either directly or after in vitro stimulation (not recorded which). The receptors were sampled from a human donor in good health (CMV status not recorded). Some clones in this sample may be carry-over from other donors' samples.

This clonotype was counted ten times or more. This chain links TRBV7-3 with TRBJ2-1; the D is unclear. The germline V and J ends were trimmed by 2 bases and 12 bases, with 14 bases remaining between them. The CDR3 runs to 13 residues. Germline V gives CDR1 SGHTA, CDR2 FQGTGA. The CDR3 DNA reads TGTGCCAGCAGCTTACTACCCCAAACGTCGCAGTTCTTC. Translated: CASSLLPQTSQFF.

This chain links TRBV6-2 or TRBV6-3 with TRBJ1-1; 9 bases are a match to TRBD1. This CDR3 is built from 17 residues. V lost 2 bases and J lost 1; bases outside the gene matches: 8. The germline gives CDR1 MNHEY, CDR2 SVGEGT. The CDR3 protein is CASSYRLWDRANTEAFF. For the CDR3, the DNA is TGTGCCAGCAGTTACCGCCTATGGGACAGGGCGAACACTGAAGCTTTCTTT.

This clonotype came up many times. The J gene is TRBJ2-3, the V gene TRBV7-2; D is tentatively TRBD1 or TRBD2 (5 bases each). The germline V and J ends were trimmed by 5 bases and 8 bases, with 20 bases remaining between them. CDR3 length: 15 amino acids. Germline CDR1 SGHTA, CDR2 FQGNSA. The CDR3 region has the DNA TGTGCCAGCAGCAAGGGGAGACAAACTACTGGTACGCAGTATTTT. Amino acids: CASSKGRQTTGTQYF.

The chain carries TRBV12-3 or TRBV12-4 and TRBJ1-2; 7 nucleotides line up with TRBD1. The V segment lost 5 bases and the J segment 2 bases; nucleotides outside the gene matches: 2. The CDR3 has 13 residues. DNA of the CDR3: TGTGCCAGCAGTCGGACAGGCAACTATGGCTACACCTTC. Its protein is CASSRTGNYGYTF.

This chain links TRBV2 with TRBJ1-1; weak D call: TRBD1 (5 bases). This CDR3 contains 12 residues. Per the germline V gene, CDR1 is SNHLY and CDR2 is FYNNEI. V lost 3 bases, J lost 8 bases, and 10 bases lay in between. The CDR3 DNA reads TGTGCCAGCAGTGAGGTCAGGGCCGAAGCTTTCTTT. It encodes CASSEVRAEAFF.

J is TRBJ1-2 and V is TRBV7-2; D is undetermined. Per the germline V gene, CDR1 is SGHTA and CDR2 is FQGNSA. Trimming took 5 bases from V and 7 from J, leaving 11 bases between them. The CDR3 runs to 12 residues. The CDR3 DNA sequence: TGTGCCAGCAGCCTACATATTGGTGGCTACACCTTC. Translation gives CASSLHIGGYTF.

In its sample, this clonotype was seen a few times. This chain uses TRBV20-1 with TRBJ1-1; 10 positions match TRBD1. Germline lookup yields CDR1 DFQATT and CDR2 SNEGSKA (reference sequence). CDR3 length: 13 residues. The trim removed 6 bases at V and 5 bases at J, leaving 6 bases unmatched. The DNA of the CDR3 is TGCAGTGCGAGACAGGGGGCGTGGACTGAAGCTTTCTTT. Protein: CSARQGAWTEAFF.

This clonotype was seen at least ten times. The CDR3 sequence: CASSLRPGEGQPQHF. The CDR3 DNA reads as TGTGCCAGCAGCTTAAGACCAGGGGAGGGTCAGCCCCAGCATTTT. This chain connects TRBV7-8 to TRBJ1-5; D perhaps matches TRBD1 (6 bases). V was clipped by 2 bases and J by 6 bases, with 14 bases between them. The V gene's germline CDR1 is SGHVS and CDR2 FQNEAQ. This CDR3 comprises 15 residues.

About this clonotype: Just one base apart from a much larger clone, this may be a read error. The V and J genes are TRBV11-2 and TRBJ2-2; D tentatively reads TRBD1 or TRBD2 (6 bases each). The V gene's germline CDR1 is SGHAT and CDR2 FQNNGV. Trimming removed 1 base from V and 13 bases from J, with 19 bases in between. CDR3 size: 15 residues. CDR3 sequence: CASSLGGTPRRVLFF. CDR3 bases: TGTGCCAGCAGCTTAGGCGGGACACCACGGAGGGTGCTGTTTTTT.

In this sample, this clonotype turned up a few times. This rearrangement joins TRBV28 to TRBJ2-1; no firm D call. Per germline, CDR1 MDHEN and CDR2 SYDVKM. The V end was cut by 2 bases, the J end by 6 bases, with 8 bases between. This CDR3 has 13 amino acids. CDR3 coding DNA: TGTGCCAGCAGTTTAAGGCCCCTCAATGAGCAGTTCTTC. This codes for CASSLRPLNEQFF.

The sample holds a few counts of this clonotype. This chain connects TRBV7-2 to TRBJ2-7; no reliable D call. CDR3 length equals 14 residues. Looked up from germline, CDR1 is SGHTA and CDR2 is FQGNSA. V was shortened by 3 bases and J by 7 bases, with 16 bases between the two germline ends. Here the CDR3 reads CASSFSSPPFEQYV. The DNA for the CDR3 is TGTGCCAGCAGCTTTTCTTCCCCTCCGTTTGAGCAGTACGTC.

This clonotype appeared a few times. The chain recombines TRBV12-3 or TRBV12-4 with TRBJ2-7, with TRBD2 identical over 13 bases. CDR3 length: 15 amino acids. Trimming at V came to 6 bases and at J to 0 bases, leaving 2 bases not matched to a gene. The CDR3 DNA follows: TGTGCCAGCAGCTGGACTAGCGGGAGCTCCTACGAGCAGTACTTC. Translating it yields CASSWTSGSSYEQYF.

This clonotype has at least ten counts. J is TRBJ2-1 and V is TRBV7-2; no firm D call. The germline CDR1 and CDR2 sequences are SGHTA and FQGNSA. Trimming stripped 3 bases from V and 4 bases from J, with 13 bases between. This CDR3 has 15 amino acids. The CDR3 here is CASSFGSLPYNEQFF. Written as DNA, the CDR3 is TGTGCCAGCAGCTTCGGCTCATTACCTTACAATGAGCAGTTCTTC.

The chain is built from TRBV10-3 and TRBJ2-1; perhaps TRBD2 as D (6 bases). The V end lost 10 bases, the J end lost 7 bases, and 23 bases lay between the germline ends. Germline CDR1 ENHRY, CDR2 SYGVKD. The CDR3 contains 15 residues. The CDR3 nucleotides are TGTGCCAGTGTGTCGTCACTACCCGGAGGGAATGAGCAGTTCTTC. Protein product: CASVSSLPGGNEQFF.

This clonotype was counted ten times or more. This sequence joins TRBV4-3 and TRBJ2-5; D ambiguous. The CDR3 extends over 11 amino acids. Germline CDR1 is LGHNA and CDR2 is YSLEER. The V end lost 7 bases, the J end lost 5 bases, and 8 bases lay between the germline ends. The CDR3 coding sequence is TGCGCCAGCATGTGTGAGGAGACCCAGTACTTC. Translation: CASMCEETQYF.

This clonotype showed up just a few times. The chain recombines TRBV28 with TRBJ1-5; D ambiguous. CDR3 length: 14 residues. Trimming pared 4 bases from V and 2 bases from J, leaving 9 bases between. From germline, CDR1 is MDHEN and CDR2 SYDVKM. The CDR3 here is CASSWVGGNQPQHF. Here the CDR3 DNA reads TGTGCCAGCAGTTGGGTTGGGGGCAATCAGCCCCAGCATTTT. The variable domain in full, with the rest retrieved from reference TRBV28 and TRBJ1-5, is DVKVTQSSRYLVKRTGEKVFLECVQDMDHENMFWYRQDPGLGLRLIYFSYDVKMKEKGDIPEGYSVSREKKERFSLILESASTNQTSMYLCASSWVGGNQPQHFGDGTRLSIL.

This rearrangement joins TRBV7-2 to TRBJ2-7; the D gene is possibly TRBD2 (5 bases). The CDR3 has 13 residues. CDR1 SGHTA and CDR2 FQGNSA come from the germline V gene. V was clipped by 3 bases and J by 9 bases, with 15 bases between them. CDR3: CASSLEARRAQYV. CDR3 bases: TGTGCCAGCAGCTTGGAGGCTAGACGAGCGCAGTACGTC.

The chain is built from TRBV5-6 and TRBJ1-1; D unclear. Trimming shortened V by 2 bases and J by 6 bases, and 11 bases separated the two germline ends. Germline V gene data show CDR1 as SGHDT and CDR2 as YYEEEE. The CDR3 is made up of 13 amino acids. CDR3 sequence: CASSLVSVPEAFF. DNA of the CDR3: TGTGCCAGCAGCTTAGTCTCCGTTCCTGAAGCTTTCTTT.

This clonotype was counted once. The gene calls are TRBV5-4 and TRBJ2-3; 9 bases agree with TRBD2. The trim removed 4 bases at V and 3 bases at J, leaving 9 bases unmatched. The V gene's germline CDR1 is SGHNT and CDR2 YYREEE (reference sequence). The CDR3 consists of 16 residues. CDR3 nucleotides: TGTGCCAGCAGCCGTTTTTCCCTAGCGGGGACAGATACGCAGTATTTT. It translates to CASSRFSLAGTDTQYF.

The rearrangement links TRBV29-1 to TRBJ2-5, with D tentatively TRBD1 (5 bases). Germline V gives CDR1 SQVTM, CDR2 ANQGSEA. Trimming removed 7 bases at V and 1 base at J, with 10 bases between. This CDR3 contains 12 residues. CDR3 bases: TGCAGCGCCCAGGGCTTCCAAGAGACCCAGTACTTC. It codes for CSAQGFQETQYF.

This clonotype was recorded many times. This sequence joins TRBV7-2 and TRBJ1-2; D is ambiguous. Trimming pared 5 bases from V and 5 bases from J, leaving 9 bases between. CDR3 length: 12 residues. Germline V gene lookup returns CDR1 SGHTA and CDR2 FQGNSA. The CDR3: CASSPAPYGYTF. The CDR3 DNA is TGTGCCAGCAGCCCGGCCCCTTATGGCTACACCTTC.

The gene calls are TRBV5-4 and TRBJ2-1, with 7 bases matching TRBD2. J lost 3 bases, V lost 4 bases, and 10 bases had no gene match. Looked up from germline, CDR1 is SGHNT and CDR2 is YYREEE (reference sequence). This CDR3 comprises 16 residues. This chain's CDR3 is CASSPGLAAGYNEQFF. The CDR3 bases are TGTGCCAGCAGCCCGGGTCTAGCGGCCGGCTACAATGAGCAGTTCTTC.

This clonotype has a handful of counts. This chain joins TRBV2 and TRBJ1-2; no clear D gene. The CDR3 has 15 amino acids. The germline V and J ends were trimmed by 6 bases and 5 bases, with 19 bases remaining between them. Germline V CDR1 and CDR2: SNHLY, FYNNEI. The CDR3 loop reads CASSPRIDDQYGYTF. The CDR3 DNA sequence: TGTGCCAGCAGCCCCCGAATCGACGACCAGTATGGCTACACCTTC.

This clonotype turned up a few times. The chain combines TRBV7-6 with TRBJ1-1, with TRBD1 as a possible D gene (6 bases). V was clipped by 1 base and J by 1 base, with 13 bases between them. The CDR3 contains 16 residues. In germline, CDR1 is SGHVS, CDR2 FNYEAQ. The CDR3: CASSLGVTGSNTEAFF. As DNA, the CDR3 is TGTGCCAGCAGCTTAGGGGTGACAGGATCGAACACTGAAGCTTTCTTT.

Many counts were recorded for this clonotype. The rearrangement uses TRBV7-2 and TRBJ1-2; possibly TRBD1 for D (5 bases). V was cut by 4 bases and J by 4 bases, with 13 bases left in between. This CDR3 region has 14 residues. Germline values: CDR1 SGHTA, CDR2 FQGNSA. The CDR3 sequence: CASSSRQRSYGYTF. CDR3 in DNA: TGTGCCAGCAGCTCCAGACAGCGGAGCTATGGCTACACCTTC.

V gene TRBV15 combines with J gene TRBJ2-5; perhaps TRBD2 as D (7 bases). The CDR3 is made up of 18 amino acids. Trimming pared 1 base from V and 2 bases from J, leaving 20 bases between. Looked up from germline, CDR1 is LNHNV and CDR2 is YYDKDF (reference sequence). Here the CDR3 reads CATSRGGGSGIGQETQYF. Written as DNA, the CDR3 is TGTGCCACCAGCAGAGGGGGGGGCAGCGGGATCGGGCAAGAGACCCAGTACTTC.

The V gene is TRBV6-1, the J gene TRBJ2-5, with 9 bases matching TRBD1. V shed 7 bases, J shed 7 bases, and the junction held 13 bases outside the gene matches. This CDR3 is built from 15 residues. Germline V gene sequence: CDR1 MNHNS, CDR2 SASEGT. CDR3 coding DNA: TGTGCCAGCATGACTCCCGGGACAGGGTTAAGGACCCAGTACTTC. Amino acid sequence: CASMTPGTGLRTQYF.

CDR3 residues: CASSENRDRGIKNIQYF. The CDR3 nucleotides read TGTGCCAGCAGCGAAAACCGGGACAGGGGGATCAAAAACATTCAGTACTTC. The chain is built from TRBV7-8 and TRBJ2-4; TRBD1 aligns across 11 bases. CDR3 size: 17 residues. The germline V gene has CDR1 SGHVS and CDR2 FQNEAQ. V lost 5 bases to trimming and J lost 3 bases; unmatched junction nucleotides: 9.

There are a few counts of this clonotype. As DNA, the CDR3 is TGTGCCAGCATGTTTATCTCCTACAATGAGCAGTTCTTC. Amino acids: CASMFISYNEQFF. The chain uses TRBV12-3 or TRBV12-4 and TRBJ2-1; no clear D gene. The CDR3 contains 13 residues. The V gene lost 7 bases and the J gene lost 0 bases, with 7 bases spanning the gap.

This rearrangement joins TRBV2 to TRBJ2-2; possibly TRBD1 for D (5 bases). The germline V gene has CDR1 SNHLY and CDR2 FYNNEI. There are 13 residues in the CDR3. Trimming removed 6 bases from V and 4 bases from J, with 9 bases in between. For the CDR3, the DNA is TGTGCCAGCAGCTACCAGGGCACCGGGGAGCTGTTTTTT. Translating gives CASSYQGTGELFF.